This is a list of T cell receptor beta chains from one sample in a study of blood T cell repertoires in COVID-19. Sequenced by immunoSEQ multiplex PCR; TCRdb stores in-frame clones only, minus some. This table holds around 77,000 clones, more than 60% found once. The specimen sequenced was peripheral blood. The origin of the receptors is a woman older than 75 with active or convalescent COVID-19. CDR3s include the opening cysteine and the closing phenylalanine or tryptophan. Each record gives: CDR3 length, D gene, J gene, clone size, V gene, CDR3 DNA, CDR3 protein. D genes are given only for firm matches. Clone size is given for some rows only: seen once, a few or many times, or a class if the clone is expanded.

>14|-|TRBJ2-5|few|TRBV7-8
TGTGCCAGCAGCTTAGGCGGGATTCAAGAGACCCAGTACTTC
CASSLGGIQETQYF
>15|-|TRBJ2-7|-|TRBV7-9
TGTGCCAGCAGCTTAGGGTCCCAGGGCCACTACGAGCAGTACTTC
CASSLGSQGHYEQYF
>18|TRBD1|TRBJ2-7|few|TRBV10-1
TGCGCCAGCAGTGAGTCGACGGTGCAAGGACAGGAAAACTACGAGCAGTACTTC
CASSESTVQGQENYEQYF
>16|TRBD1|TRBJ1-4|-|TRBV4-1
TGCGCCAGCAGCCAAACCCCGGACAGGGTTAGTGAAAAACTGTTTTTT
CASSQTPDRVSEKLFF
>14|-|TRBJ2-3|-|TRBV19
TGTGCCAGTAGTATGGACAGCGGCACAGATACGCAGTATTTT
CASSMDSGTDTQYF
>13|-|TRBJ1-2|many|TRBV24-1
TGTGCCACCAGTGATTTTACAGGCTATGGCTACACCTTC
CATSDFTGYGYTF
>16|-|TRBJ1-2|once|TRBV4-1
TGCGCCAGCAGCCAAGTGGGCAGGGCCGATAACTATGGCTACACCTTC
CASSQVGRADNYGYTF
>14|TRBD1|TRBJ2-1|-|TRBV3-1/TRBV3-2
TGTGCCAGCAGCTTCCGGACAGGGGGCTATGAGCAGTTCTTC
CASSFRTGGYEQFF
>12|-|TRBJ2-7|-|TRBV7-2
TGTGCCAGCAGCTTAGAGGGGCGCGAGCAGTACTTC
CASSLEGREQYF
>15|-|TRBJ2-7|-|TRBV3-1/TRBV3-2
TGTGCCAGCAGCCAAGACTGGACAGAAACCTACGAGCAGTACTTC
CASSQDWTETYEQYF
>15|-|TRBJ1-4|-|TRBV9
TGTGCCAGCAGCCCGACCTGGGGCGCGAATGAAAAACTGTTTTTT
CASSPTWGANEKLFF
>15|TRBD1|TRBJ1-5|few|TRBV10-2
TGCGCCAGCAGTGAAGGGACAGGGCTTAGATGGCCCCAGCATTTT
CASSEGTGLRWPQHF
>13|-|TRBJ2-1|-|TRBV15
TGTGCCACCAGCAGAGATTTCGTCGGTGAGCAGTTCTTC
CATSRDFVGEQFF
>12|-|TRBJ2-7|-|TRBV28
TGTGCCAGCAGACGGACAGCTTCCCAGCAGTACTTC
CASRRTASQQYF
>15|TRBD2|TRBJ2-5|-|TRBV7-2
TGTGCCAGCAGCTCTTTAGCGGGGCCCCGAGAGACCCAGTACTTC
CASSSLAGPRETQYF
>15|TRBD2|TRBJ2-7|-|TRBV6-5
TGTGCCAGCAGTTACTCGACCCTAGCGGGGGGGAAGATGGACTTC
CASSYSTLAGGKMDF
>11|-|TRBJ1-1|-|TRBV20-1
TGCAGGACACTGTTGGGCACTGAAGCTTTCTTT
CRTLLGTEAFF
>14|-|TRBJ2-4|-|TRBV6-2/TRBV6-3
TGTGCCAGCAGTTACTCTCCCACAAGTCGGGATCAGTACTTC
CASSYSPTSRDQYF
>13|TRBD1|TRBJ1-1|once|TRBV18
TGTGCCAGCTCACCGGACAGGGACACTGAAGCTTTCTTT
CASSPDRDTEAFF
>15|TRBD1|TRBJ1-2|-|TRBV4-3
TGCGCCAGCAGCCCAAGGGGACAGACAAACTATGGCTACACCTTC
CASSPRGQTNYGYTF
>13|-|TRBJ2-5|-|TRBV7-9
TGTGCCAGCAGCTTATCATCACAAGAGACCCAGTACTTC
CASSLSSQETQYF
>16|TRBD1|TRBJ2-1|-|TRBV5-6
TGTGCCAGCAGCTTGGCCGGACAGGGATTAAACAATGAGCAGTTCTTC
CASSLAGQGLNNEQFF
>17|TRBD1|TRBJ2-3|once|TRBV6-2/TRBV6-3
TGTGCCAGCAGCCCCCCCACTTATCGGACAGGGGCAGATACGCAGTATTTT
CASSPPTYRTGADTQYF
>15|-|TRBJ2-1|-|TRBV9
TGTGCCAGCAGCGAGACGATCGACAGGAACAATGAGCAGTTCTTC
CASSETIDRNNEQFF
>15|TRBD1|TRBJ1-1|-|TRBV11-2
TGTGCCAGCAGCGACACAGGGGATCGGGACACTGAAGCTTTCTTT
CASSDTGDRDTEAFF
>11|-|TRBJ2-7|-|TRBV29-1
TGCAGCGGGGGATCATCCTACGAGCAGTACTTC
CSGGSSYEQYF
>16|TRBD2|TRBJ2-3|-|TRBV7-6
TGTGCCAGCAGCAGCGGACTAGCGGGAGTCACAGATACGCAGTATTTT
CASSSGLAGVTDTQYF
>14|TRBD1|TRBJ1-1|few|TRBV7-3
TGTGCCAGCAGCGCCTCCGGGACAGGGGCTGAAGCTTTCTTT
CASSASGTGAEAFF
>18|TRBD2|TRBJ2-3|-|TRBV5-4
TGTGCCAGCACCTCGACAACCTCGACTAGCGGGGGGAGGGATACGCAGTATTTT
CASTSTTSTSGGRDTQYF
>14|-|TRBJ1-6|-|TRBV6-4
TGTGCCAGCACACAGGACGGAAATAGGGGACCCCTCCACTTT
CASTQDGNRGPLHF
>16|TRBD1|TRBJ1-4|-|TRBV5-1
TGCGCCAGCAGCCCGGAGGGACAGGAAACTAATGAAAAACTGTTTTTT
CASSPEGQETNEKLFF
>15|-|TRBJ1-4|once|TRBV18
TGTGCCAGCTCACCATTGGCGGGGTTTAATGAAAAACTGTTTTTT
CASSPLAGFNEKLFF
>14|-|TRBJ1-3|-|TRBV9
TGTGCCAGCAGCCCAGGACAGATGGGAAACACCATATATTTT
CASSPGQMGNTIYF
>16|-|TRBJ1-2|-|TRBV28
TGTGCCAGCAGTTCCTTAAGGGGGGGCGGCGTCAATGGCTACACCTTC
CASSSLRGGGVNGYTF
>15|TRBD2|TRBJ2-1|-|TRBV11-2
TGTGCCAGCAGTTCCCTAGCGGGGGGGCTCGATGAGCAGTTCTTC
CASSSLAGGLDEQFF
>14|TRBD1|TRBJ1-5|few|TRBV15
TGTGCCACAAGAGACAGGGGCTCAGGTCAGCCCCAGCATTTT
CATRDRGSGQPQHF
>14|-|TRBJ1-1|few|TRBV24-1
TGTGCCACCAGTGATTCTAACAGGAACACTGAAGCTTTCTTT
CATSDSNRNTEAFF
>15|TRBD1|TRBJ1-6|-|TRBV10-3
TGTGCCATCAGTGAGATTGGGACAGGGAATTCACCCCTCCACTTT
CAISEIGTGNSPLHF
>14|TRBD1|TRBJ2-7|-|TRBV10-1
TGCGCCAGCGCCCCGGGACAGGGATCCCACGAGCAGTACTTC
CASAPGQGSHEQYF
>15|-|TRBJ2-7|few|TRBV24-1
TGTGCCACCAGTCCCAGTACAGGGCCCTCCTACGAGCAGTACTTC
CATSPSTGPSYEQYF
>15|TRBD1|TRBJ2-7|-|TRBV28
TGTGCCAGCAGTTTATCGGGACAGGGCCTTACGAAGCAGTACTTC
CASSLSGQGLTKQYF
>16|TRBD1|TRBJ2-2|-|TRBV18
TGTGCCAGCTCACGGGACAGCGAGCGGAACACCGGGGAGCTGTTTTTT
CASSRDSERNTGELFF